This TCR beta chain was observed in a study of early T cells in non-severe SARS-CoV-2 infection (dated by TCRdb to about 2021). Notes on the research overall: TCR sequencing used bulk RNA from unsorted whole blood, so alpha and beta chains could not be paired.

This clonotype was observed a few times. Its antigen remains undetermined. No much larger clone exists at a distance of one base, and base qualities are not known. The method behind the library was 5' RACE. This sample was sequenced with a NextSeq 500. The TCR library protocol attached unique molecular identifiers to individual cDNA molecules to correct for sequencing error and PCR bias. TCR alpha and beta chains were both sequenced, and the abundances of alpha and beta sequences in each sample were closely correlated with each other. Per the authors' processing: Decombinator V4 was used to annotate the V gene, J gene and CDR3 of the TCR sequences. Expanded TCRs were defined as changing significantly between any two time points under a Poisson model with p below 0.0001. TCR abundances were normalised to the total number of TCRs sequenced per sample and were expressed as counts per million. TRAV1-2 paired with TRAJ12, TRAJ20 or TRAJ33 defined MAIT TCRs, while TRAV10 paired with TRAJ18 defined iNKT TCRs. A search of VDJdb, accessed on 1 November 2021, was run for TCRs annotated to CMV, EBV and SARS-CoV-2, with TCRs annotated for multiple antigens excluded. The public reads were reanalyzed by TCRdb: fastp trimming at Q25, MiXCR alignment, in-frame beta chains only. Identical CDR3 protein sequences are pooled into one entry, listed with their most common genes and DNA. TCRdb assigned the V and J calls; the authors' analysis was not used. This sample is represented by roughly 66,000 distinct CDR3 sequences; approximately 10% of them were singletons. The top ten hold about 3.5% of the sample.

The study at large found these results: VDJdb matching was skewed toward anti-spike CD8 responses and likely underestimated virus-specific expansions by missing private and CD4 specificities.

Set within a cohort of healthcare workers in London, UK, this nested case-control study involved weekly PCR testing of nasopharyngeal swabs along with blood sampling. Healthcare workers were recruited during the week of the UK lockdown, between 23 and 31 March 2020, and followed weekly for up to roughly 16 weeks. Relative to germline, V is 5 bases shorter and J is 8 bases shorter, with 16 bases between their ends. From the germline V gene, CDR1 is SGHNT and CDR2 is YENEEA. Taken from cysteine to phenylalanine, the CDR3 has 14 residues. Of the read, only the CDR3 DNA is kept; its 42 bases are in frame from base 1.

The sequence joins TRBV11-3 to TRBJ2-1; a tentative D call is TRBD1 (6 bases match). This sequence was found in an adult who was a healthcare worker with PCR-confirmed SARS-CoV-2 infection or an uninfected control (not recorded which). Source material: whole blood. The nucleotide sequence reads as follows: TGTGCCAGCAGCCACGCAAACAGGGAAGATGAGCAGTTCTTC. This gives the protein CASSHANREDEQFF.